Sequencing of this T cell receptor (beta chain) was carried out in a study of blood T cell repertoires in COVID-19. Across the whole study: The origin of the acute and convalescent COVID-19 samples was the United States, Italy and Spain. Sample material is recorded as cDNA or gDNA derived from T cells, B-cell-depleted T cells, or PBMCs.

Authors' analysis steps: Reference gene primer amplification gave estimated nucleated cell counts. TCRdb's copy holds only in-frame clones and misses some; the assay was immunoSEQ multiplex PCR. D and trimming were read from the DNA, whereas the V and J calls and clone size are those reported in that table. Of around 260,000 clones listed, around nine tenths are singletons. The source is a woman in her sixties with COVID-19, enrolled during active disease. The sequenced sample consisted of peripheral blood.

DNA for the CDR3: TGTGCCAGCTCACCCGGGACAGGTGGAAACACCATATATTTT. This encodes CASSPGTGGNTIYF. The V call is TRBV18, the J call TRBJ1-3, with 8 bases lining up with TRBD1. The germline V gene encodes CDR1 KGHSH and CDR2 LQKENI. CDR3 size: 14 residues. Losses at the gene ends were 3 bases for V and 3 bases for J; bases not matched to a gene: 1.